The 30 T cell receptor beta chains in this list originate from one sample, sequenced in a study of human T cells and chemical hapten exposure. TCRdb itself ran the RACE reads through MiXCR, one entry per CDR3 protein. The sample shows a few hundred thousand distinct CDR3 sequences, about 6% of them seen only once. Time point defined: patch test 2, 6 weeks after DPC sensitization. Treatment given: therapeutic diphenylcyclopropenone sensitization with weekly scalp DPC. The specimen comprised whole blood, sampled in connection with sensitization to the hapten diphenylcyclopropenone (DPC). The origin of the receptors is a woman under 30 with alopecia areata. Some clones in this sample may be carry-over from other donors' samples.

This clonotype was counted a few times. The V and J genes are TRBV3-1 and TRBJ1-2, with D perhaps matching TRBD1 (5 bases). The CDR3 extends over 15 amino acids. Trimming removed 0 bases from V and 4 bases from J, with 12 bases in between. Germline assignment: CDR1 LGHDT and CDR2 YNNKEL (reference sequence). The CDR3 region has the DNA TGTGCCAGCAGCCAAGACGGGGGTTTCCCCTATGGCTACACCTTC. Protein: CASSQDGGFPYGYTF.

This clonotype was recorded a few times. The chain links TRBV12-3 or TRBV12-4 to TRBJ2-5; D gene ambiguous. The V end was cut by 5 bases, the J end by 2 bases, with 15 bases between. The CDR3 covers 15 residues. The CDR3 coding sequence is TGTGCCAGCAGTGACCCCCGGCGGAGTCAAGAGACCCAGTACTTC. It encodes CASSDPRRSQETQYF.

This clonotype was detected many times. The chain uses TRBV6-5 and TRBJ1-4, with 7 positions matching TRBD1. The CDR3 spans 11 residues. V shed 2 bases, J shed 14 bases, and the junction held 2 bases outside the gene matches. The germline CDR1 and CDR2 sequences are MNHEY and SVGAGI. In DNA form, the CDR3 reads TGTGCCAGCAGTTACGAGGGACAGCTGTTTTTT. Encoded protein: CASSYEGQLFF.

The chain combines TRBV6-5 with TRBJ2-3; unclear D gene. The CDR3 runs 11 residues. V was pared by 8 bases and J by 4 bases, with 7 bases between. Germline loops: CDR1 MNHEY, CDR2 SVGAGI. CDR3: CASSTADTQYF. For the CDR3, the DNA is TGTGCCAGCTCGACCGCAGATACGCAGTATTTT.

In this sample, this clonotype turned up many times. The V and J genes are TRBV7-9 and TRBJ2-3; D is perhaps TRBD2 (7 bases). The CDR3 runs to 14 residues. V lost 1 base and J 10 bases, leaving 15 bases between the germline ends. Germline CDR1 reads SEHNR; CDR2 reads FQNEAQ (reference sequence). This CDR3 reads CASSLGGGAPSQYF. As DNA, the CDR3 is TGTGCCAGCAGCTTAGGAGGGGGGGCCCCATCGCAGTATTTT.

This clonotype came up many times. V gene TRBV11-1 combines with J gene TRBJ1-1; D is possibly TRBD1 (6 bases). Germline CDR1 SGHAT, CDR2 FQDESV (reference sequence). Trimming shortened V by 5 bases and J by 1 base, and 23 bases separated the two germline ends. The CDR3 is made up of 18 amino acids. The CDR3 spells CASSPEIGGRVGNTEAFF. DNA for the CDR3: TGTGCCAGCAGCCCTGAAATCGGGGGCCGCGTGGGGAACACTGAAGCTTTCTTT.

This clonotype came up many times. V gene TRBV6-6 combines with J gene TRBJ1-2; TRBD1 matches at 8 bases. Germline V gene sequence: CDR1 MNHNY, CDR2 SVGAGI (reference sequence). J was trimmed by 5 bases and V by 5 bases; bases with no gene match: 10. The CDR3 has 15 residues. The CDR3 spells CASSTQTGEVYGYTF. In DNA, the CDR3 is TGTGCCAGCAGTACGCAGACAGGGGAGGTTTATGGCTACACCTTC.

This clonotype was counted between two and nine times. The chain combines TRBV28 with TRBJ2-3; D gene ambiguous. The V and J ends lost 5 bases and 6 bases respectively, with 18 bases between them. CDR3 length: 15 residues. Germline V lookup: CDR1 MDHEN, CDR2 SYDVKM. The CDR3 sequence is CASSLLQDPTDTQYF. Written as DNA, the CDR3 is TGTGCCAGCAGTCTTCTCCAGGACCCCACGGATACGCAGTATTTT.

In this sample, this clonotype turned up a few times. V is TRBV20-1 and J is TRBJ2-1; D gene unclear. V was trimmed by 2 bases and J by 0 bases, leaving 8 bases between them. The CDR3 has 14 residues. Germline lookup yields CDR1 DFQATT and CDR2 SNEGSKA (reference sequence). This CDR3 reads CSARLDSSYNEQFF. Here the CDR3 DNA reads TGCAGTGCTAGACTAGATAGCTCCTACAATGAGCAGTTCTTC.

The CDR3 region is CASSTGQGTIQYF. CDR3 DNA: TGTGCCAGCAGTACCGGACAGGGTACCATTCAGTACTTC. The chain employs TRBV28 and TRBJ2-4; 8 bases map to TRBD1. The CDR3 length is 13 residues. Trimming at V came to 5 bases and at J to 9 bases, leaving 6 bases not matched to a gene. Germline CDR1 and CDR2: MDHEN and SYDVKM.

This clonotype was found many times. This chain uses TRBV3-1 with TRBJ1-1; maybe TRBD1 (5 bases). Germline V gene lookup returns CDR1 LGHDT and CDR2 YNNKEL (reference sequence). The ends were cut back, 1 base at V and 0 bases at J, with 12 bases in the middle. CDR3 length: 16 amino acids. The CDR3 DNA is TGTGCCAGCAGCCAAGGTGGGGGGGTCTTGAACACTGAAGCTTTCTTT. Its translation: CASSQGGGVLNTEAFF.

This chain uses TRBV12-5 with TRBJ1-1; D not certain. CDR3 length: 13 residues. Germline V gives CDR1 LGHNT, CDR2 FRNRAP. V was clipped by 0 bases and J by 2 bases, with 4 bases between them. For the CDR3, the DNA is TGTGCTAGTGGTTTGGTCCCTAACACTGAAGCTTTCTTT. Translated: CASGLVPNTEAFF.

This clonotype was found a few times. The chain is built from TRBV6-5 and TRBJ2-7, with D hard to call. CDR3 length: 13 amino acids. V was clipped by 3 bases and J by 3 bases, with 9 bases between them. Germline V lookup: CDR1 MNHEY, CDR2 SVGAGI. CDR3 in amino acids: CASSYGSGYEQYF. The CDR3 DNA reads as TGTGCCAGCAGTTATGGGTCGGGCTACGAGCAGTACTTC.

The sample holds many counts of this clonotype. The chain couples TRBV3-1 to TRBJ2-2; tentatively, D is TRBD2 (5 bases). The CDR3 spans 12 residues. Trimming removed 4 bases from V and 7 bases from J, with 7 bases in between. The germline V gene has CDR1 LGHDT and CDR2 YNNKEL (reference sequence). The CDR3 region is CASSRGNGELFF. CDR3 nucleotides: TGTGCCAGCAGCCGAGGGAACGGGGAGCTGTTTTTT.

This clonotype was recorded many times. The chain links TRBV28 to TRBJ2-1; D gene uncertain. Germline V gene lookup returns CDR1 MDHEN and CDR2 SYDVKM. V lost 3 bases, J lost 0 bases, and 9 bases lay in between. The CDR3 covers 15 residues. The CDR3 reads CASSLSGFSYNEQFF. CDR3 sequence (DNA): TGTGCCAGCAGTTTGTCCGGATTCTCCTACAATGAGCAGTTCTTC.

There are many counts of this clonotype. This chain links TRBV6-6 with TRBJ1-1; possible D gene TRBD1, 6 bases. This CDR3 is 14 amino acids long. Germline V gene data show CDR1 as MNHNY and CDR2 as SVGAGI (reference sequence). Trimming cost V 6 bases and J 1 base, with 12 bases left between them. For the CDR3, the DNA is TGTGCCAGCAGCCCACAACAGGGGAACACTGAAGCTTTCTTT. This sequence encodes CASSPQQGNTEAFF.

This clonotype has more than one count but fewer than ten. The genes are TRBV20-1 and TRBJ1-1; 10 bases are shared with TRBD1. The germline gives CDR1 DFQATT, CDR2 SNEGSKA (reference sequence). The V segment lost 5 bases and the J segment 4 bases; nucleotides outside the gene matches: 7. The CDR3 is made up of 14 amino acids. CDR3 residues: CSASRDRGSTEAFF. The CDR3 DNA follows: TGCAGTGCTTCTCGGGACAGGGGTTCCACTGAAGCTTTCTTT.

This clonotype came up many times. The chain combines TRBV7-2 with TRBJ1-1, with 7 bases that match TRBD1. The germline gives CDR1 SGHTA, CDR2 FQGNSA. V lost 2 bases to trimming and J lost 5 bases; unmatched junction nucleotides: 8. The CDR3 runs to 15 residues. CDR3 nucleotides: TGTGCCAGCAGCTTATATCAGGGGGGAGGAACTGAAGCTTTCTTT. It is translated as CASSLYQGGGTEAFF. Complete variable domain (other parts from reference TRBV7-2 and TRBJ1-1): GAGVSQSPSNKVTEKGKDVELRCDPISGHTALYWYRQSLGQGLEFLIYFQGNSAPDKSGLPSDRFSAERTGGSVSTLTIQRTQQEDSAVYLCASSLYQGGGTEAFFGQGTRLTVV.

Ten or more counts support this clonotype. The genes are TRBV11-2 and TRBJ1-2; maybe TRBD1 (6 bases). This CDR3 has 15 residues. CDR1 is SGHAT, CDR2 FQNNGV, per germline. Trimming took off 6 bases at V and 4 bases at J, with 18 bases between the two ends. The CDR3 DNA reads TGTGCCAGCAGAGGTTCCGGGACAATTACCTATGGCTACACCTTC. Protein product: CASRGSGTITYGYTF.

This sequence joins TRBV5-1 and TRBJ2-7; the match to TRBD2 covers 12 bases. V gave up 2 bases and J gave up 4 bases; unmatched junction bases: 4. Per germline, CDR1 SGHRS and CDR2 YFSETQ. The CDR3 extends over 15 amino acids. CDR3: CASSFLAGGHYEQYF. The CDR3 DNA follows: TGCGCCAGCAGCTTCCTAGCGGGGGGGCATTACGAGCAGTACTTC.

The CDR3, as DNA: TGTGCCAGCAGTGGACAGGTCGAGGGCTACGAGCAGTACTTC. Translation gives CASSGQVEGYEQYF. This chain uses TRBV27 with TRBJ2-7; 7 bases align to TRBD1. CDR1 is MNHEY and CDR2 is SMNVEV in the germline V gene (reference sequence). The length of the CDR3 is 14 residues. V was clipped by 5 bases and J by 3 bases; unmatched bases: 7.

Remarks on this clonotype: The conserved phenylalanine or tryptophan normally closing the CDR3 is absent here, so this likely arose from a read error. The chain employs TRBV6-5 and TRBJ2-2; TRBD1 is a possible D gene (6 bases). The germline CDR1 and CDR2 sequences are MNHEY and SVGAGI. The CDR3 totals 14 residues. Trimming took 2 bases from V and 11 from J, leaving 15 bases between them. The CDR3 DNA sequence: TGTGCCAGCAGTTACGCGAGTCAGGGGTACGAGCTGTTTTCT. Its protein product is CASSYASQGYELFS.

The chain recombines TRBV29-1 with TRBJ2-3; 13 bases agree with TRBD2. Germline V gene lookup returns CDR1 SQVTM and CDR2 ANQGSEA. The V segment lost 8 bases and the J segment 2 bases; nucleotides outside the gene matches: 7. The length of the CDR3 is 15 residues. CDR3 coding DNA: TGCAGCACGACGGGACTAGCGGGGAACACAGATACGCAGTATTTT. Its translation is CSTTGLAGNTDTQYF.

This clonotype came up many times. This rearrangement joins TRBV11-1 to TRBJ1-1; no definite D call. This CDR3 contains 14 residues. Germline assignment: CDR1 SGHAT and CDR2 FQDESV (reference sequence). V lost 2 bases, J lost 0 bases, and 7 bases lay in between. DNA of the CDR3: TGTGCCAGCAGCTTACAGGTACTGAACACTGAAGCTTTCTTT. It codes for CASSLQVLNTEAFF. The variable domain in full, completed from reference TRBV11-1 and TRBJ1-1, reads EAEVAQSPRYKITEKSQAVAFWCDPISGHATLYWYRQILGQGPELLVQFQDESVVDDSQLPKDRFSAERLKGVDSTLKIQPAELGDSAMYLCASSLQVLNTEAFFGQGTRLTVV.

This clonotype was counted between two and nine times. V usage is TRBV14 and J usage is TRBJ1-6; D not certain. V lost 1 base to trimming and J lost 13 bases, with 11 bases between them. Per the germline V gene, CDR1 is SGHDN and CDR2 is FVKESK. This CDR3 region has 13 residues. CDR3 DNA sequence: TGTGCCAGCAGCCAAGTTAGTGCCGGGCCCCTCCACTTT. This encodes CASSQVSAGPLHF.

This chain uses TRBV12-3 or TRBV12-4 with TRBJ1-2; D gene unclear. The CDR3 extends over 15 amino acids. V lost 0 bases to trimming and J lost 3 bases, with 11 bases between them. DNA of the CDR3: TGTGCCAGCAGTTTAGCACGGGCGACCCACTATGGCTACACCTTC. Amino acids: CASSLARATHYGYTF.

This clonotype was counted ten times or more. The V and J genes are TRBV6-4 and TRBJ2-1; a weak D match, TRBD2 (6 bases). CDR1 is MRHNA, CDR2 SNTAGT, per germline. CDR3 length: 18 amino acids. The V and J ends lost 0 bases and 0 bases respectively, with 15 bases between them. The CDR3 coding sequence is TGTGCCAGCAGTGACTCCTACCAGGGACTTCGCTCCTACAATGAGCAGTTCTTC. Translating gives CASSDSYQGLRSYNEQFF.

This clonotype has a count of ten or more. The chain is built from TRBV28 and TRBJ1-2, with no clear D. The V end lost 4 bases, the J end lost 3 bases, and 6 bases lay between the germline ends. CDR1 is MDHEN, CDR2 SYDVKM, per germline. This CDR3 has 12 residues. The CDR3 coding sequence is TGTGCCAGCAGTTCTCAGGACTATGGCTACACCTTC. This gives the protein CASSSQDYGYTF.

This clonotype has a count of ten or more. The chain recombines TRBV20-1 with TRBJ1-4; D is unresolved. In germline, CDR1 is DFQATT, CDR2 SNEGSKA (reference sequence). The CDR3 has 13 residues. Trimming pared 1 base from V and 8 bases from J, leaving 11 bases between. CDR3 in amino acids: CSARVMGLEKLFF. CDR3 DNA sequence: TGCAGTGCTAGAGTCATGGGCCTCGAAAAACTGTTTTTT.

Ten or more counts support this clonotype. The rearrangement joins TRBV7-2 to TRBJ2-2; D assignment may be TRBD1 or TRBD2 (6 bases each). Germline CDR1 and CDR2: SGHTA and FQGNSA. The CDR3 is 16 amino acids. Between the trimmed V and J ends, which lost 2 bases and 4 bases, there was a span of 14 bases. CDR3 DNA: TGTGCCAGCAGCTTATTAGGGGGGACGACCACCGGGGAGCTGTTTTTT. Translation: CASSLLGGTTTGELFF.